Here is one T cell receptor beta chain with its context. Its matching antigen is unknown. V shed 0 bases and J shed 6 bases, with 9 bases lying between them. The CDR3 is 14 residues long. Per germline, CDR1 KGHSH and CDR2 LQKENI. This specimen belongs to a study of cytomegalovirus exposure and HLA in healthy donors. Repertoires were generated with immunoSEQ multiplex PCR, while TCRdb's copy carries only in-frame clones and drops some. This repertoire shows some 170,000 clones, more than 75% found once; its top ten account for approximately 2.6%. Study results and caveats: Testing in vitro showed a few CMV-associated chains specific for CMV antigens. Cytomegalovirus status was reportedly diagnosed by the classifier with high specificity and sensitivity.

The sample taken for sequencing was PBMCs. This TCR came from a young man in good health and CMV-seropositive. The chain combines TRBV18 with TRBJ2-1; D not certain. The CDR3 coding sequence is TGTGCCAGCTCACCACCCCAGCGCCTCAATGAGCAGTTCTTC. The encoded protein is CASSPPQRLNEQFF.